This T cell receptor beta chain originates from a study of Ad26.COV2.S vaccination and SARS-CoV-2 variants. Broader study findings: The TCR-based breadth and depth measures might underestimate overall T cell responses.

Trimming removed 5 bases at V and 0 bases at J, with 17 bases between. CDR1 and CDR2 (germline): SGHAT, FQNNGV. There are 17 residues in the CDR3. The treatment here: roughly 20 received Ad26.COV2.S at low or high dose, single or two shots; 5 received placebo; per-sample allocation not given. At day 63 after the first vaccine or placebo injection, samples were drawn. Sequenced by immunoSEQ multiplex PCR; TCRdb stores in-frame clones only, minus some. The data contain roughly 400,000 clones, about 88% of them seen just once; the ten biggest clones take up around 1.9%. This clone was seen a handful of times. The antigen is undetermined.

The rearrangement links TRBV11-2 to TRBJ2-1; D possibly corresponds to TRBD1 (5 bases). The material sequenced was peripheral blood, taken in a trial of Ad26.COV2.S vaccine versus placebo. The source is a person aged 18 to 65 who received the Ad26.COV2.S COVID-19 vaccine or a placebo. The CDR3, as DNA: TGTGCCAGCAGCCCCCGGGCTAGGGGTAGCTCCTACAATGAGCAGTTCTTC. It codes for CASSPRARGSSYNEQFF.